This T cell receptor beta chain was recovered during a study of T-cell memory formation after mild COVID-19. This CDR3 has 14 amino acids. Study results and caveats: The second-wave clones peaking on day 37 were not confirmed as SARS-CoV-2-specific.

From 5'RACE with constant-segment primers came TCR alpha and TCR beta cDNA libraries that carried sample barcodes and UMIs. TCRdb fed the 5' RACE reads into MiXCR, producing one record per CDR3 protein. Of about half a million distinct CDR3 sequences listed, about 18% were seen once; the top ten hold roughly an eighth. This clonotype was picked up a small number of times. Its antigen is not identified. The V gene is TRBV21-1, the J gene TRBJ2-1; TRBD1 is taken as the D call from the table, unchecked against the DNA. TRBV21-1 is deemed a pseudogene. Input material: PBMCs or a T cell subset sorted from them (not recorded which). This clonotype originated in an adult woman who had mild COVID-19 (a few samples of this study predate the infection). Cell type and time point are not known. The chain's CDR3 is CASSKNGALNEQFF. CDR3 in DNA: TGTGCCAGCAGCAAAAACGGGGCACTCAATGAGCAGTTCTTC.